This record looks at one T cell receptor (beta chain) sequence and its context. The antigen this receptor binds is unknown. Base qualities are not recorded, but no much larger clone differs from it by a single base. The CDR3 sequence holds 15 residues, the cysteine and phenylalanine included. The sequence is cut down to CDR3 DNA, 45 bases in frame from base 1. Relative to germline, V is 2 bases shorter and J is 2 bases shorter, with 12 bases between their ends. The germline V gene (reference sequence) yields SEHNR for CDR1 and FQNEAQ for CDR2. TCRbeta CDR3 regions were amplified from genomic DNA by means of the immunoSEQ Assay, a bias-controlled multiplex PCR. Concerning the study's data processing: The number of nucleated cells in each sample was estimated by amplification of reference gene primers within the assay. Sequence reads were collapsed and filtered to measure the absolute abundance of every unique TCRbeta CDR3 rearrangement. Productive Simpson clonality was computed per sample as the square root of Simpson's diversity index over productive rearrangements. TCRdb re-hosts the immuneACCESS table, in-frame sequences only. Its copies lack some clones; in the studies checked, an unresolved V gene accounts for under half of them, and the cause for the rest is not known. V and J calls and clone size are copied from that table; D and trimming were computed from the DNA. The sample records about 130,000 clones, 85% of which are singletons. The top ten clones comprise 27% of the sample.

Whole blood was collected in K2EDTA tubes by collaborating institutions according to the institutions' own protocols. For TCRbeta analysis, collaborators shipped samples in one of three forms: frozen whole blood, isolated PBMCs, or DNA extracted from either of those sample types. This sample stems from a study of blood T cell repertoires in COVID-19 (dated by TCRdb to 2019 to 2021). Regarding the complete study: Samples covering the acute and convalescent phases of COVID-19 were provided by collaborators in the United States, Italy and Spain. The prospective study material was composed of cDNA or gDNA derived from T cells, B-cell-depleted T cells, or PBMCs. Deeply sampled blood TCRbeta repertoires from subjects exposed to, actively infected with, or recovered from COVID-19 were included in the dataset. A freely available public database, intended as a resource for researchers studying the immune response to SARS-CoV-2, is where the repertoires were released. The samples were drawn from two sources: the first 160 participants of the ongoing ImmuneRACE study, and over 950 subjects contributed by 6 global collaborators. Nearly every sample came with metadata listing a de-identified subject ID, COVID-19 status, age in years and sex. Where available, HLA class I and class II types were obtained from metadata supplied by the sample provider rather than from assay-based typing.

The research as a whole found: Clinical and demographic metadata were provided uncurated, with the amount varying by source and participant.

The source of this sequence is a woman aged 80 or over with acute or convalescent COVID-19. Specimen: peripheral blood. The chain couples TRBV7-9 to TRBJ2-5; TRBD2 is possibly the D segment (5 matching bases). CDR3 reads: CASSLPRTDQETQYF. DNA sequence: TGTGCCAGCAGCTTACCCAGGACTGATCAAGAGACCCAGTACTTC.